These T cell receptor beta chains were read from a single sample in a study of blood T cells in healthy people across ages. TCRdb fed the 5' RACE reads into MiXCR, producing one record per CDR3 protein. The sample includes over 950,000 distinct CDR3 sequences, about two fifths of them seen just once. Sequencing used blood. The receptor source for this set is a young man in good health. Both conserved end residues are part of each CDR3. A D gene is named only where the DNA matches it firmly. The size of a clone is reported for some rows only, either as once, few or many, or as a class for expanded clones.

V gene	J gene	clone size	D gene	CDR3 length	CDR3 DNA	CDR3 protein
TRBV29-1	TRBJ2-2	.	.	14	TGCAGCGTACTACAGGGAATGGGCACCGGGGAGCTGTTTTTT	CSVLQGMGTGELFF
TRBV9	TRBJ2-5	.	.	13	TGTGTCAGCAGCGTAGGAGGCGACAATGAGCAGTACTTC	CVSSVGGDNEQYF
TRBV12-3/TRBV12-4	TRBJ2-3	few	TRBD2	17	TGTGCCAGCGGAAGACTAGCGGGGGGAGCAATCACAGATACGCAGTATTTT	CASGRLAGGAITDTQYF
TRBV12-3/TRBV12-4	TRBJ2-3	.	.	17	TGTGCCAGCAGTTTTGGGGACTGGCCTCGGGCCGCAGATACGCAGTATTTT	CASSFGDWPRAADTQYF
TRBV7-2	TRBJ1-2	.	.	17	TGTGCCAGCAGCTTAGAATTTCCCCACGTCGCTAACCATGGCTACACCTTC	CASSLEFPHVANHGYTF
TRBV6-5	TRBJ1-6	few	TRBD1	14	TGTGCCAGCAGTTACAGGACAGGGACTTCACCCCTCCACTTT	CASSYRTGTSPLHF
TRBV6-5	TRBJ2-3	few	TRBD2	16	TGTGCCAGCAGTTACTCCCTAGCGGGGGATACAGATACGCAGTATTTT	CASSYSLAGDTDTQYF
TRBV4-2	TRBJ1-6	few	.	15	TGTGCCAGCAGCCAAGCGGGCCAGATTAATTCACCCCTCCACTTT	CASSQAGQINSPLHF
TRBV27	TRBJ1-6	.	.	12	TGTGCCAGCAGCCCGCGGGTGTCACCCCTCCACTTT	CASSPRVSPLHF
TRBV6-5	TRBJ2-7	.	.	15	TGTGCCAGCAGTACCAGTTCGTCTCCGAGCTACGAGCAGTACTTC	CASSTSSSPSYEQYF
TRBV7-2	TRBJ2-1	.	.	13	TGTGCCAGCAGCTCTCACCAAATCGGTGAGCAGTTCTTC	CASSSHQIGEQFF
TRBV4-3	TRBJ2-3	.	.	15	TGCGCCAGCAGCCAAGATAGGGATAGCACAGATACGCAGTATTTT	CASSQDRDSTDTQYF
TRBV14	TRBJ1-1	.	TRBD1	16	TGTGCCAGCAGCCAAGATGGGACAGGGGTTCGCACTGAAGCTTTCTTT	CASSQDGTGVRTEAFF
TRBV6-5	TRBJ1-1	.	.	15	TGTGCCAGCAGCATATCCGGGACGGTGAACACTGCAGCTTTCTTT	CASSISGTVNTAAFF
TRBV6-6	TRBJ2-1	few	.	16	TGTGCCAGCAACCAAGGTGGGGGGGCCTTGTACAATGAGCAGTTCTTC	CASNQGGGALYNEQFF
TRBV12-3/TRBV12-4	TRBJ2-5	.	.	13	TGTGCCAGCAGCCGACAGATGCAAGAGACCCAGTACTTC	CASSRQMQETQYF
TRBV6-1	TRBJ1-2	few	TRBD1	16	TGTGCCAGCAGTGAAGGGGGGACAGGGATTACTTATGGCTACACCTTC	CASSEGGTGITYGYTF
TRBV2	TRBJ1-4	.	TRBD1	14	TGTGCCAGCAGTTACAGGGGGATTGTCGAAAAACTGTTTTTT	CASSYRGIVEKLFF
TRBV3-1	TRBJ1-1	few	.	14	TGTGCCAGCAGCCAAGGTTGGGGGTTGACTGAAGCTTTCTTT	CASSQGWGLTEAFF
TRBV25-1	TRBJ1-4	few	.	12	TGTGCCAGCAGTGAATTGGGTGAAAAACTGTTTTTT	CASSELGEKLFF
TRBV20-1	TRBJ1-1	.	.	15	TGCAGTGCTAGAGCGTTGGGACGGGAGAACACTGAAGCTTTCTTT	CSARALGRENTEAFF
TRBV20-1	TRBJ1-1	few	TRBD1	14	TGCAGTGCTAGTTCGGGACAGGAGAACACTGAAGCTTTCTTT	CSASSGQENTEAFF
TRBV7-2	TRBJ2-1	few	TRBD2	14	TGTGCCAGCAGCCAGACTAGCGGGACGGGCGAGCAGTTCTTC	CASSQTSGTGEQFF
TRBV29-1	TRBJ2-1	.	TRBD2	17	TGCAGCGTTGAAGATCTCGTGGGACTACTTTCCTACAATGAGCGGTTCTTC	CSVEDLVGLLSYNERFF
TRBV7-2	TRBJ1-1	.	.	15	TGTGCCAGCAGTGGCCACGGGGGTGGGAACACTGAAGCTTTCTTT	CASSGHGGGNTEAFF
TRBV5-1	TRBJ2-5	.	.	13	TGCGCCAGCAGCGTTGGCTCGCTAGAGACCCAGTACTTC	CASSVGSLETQYF
TRBV4-3	TRBJ2-2	once	.	15	TGCGCCAGCAGCCCGGACCCCTTAGGGGCCGGGGAGCTGTTTTTT	CASSPDPLGAGELFF
TRBV7-9	TRBJ1-6	once	.	16	TGTGCCAGCACACACGACCTTGAGGGAGCCAATTCACCCCTCCACTTT	CASTHDLEGANSPLHF
TRBV4-3	TRBJ1-4	few	.	18	TGCGCCAGCAGCCAAGGTCAGGTGGCTAGCTACGGTGGTGAAAAACTGTTTTTT	CASSQGQVASYGGEKLFF
TRBV2	TRBJ1-1	.	.	11	TGTGCCAGCAGGGACAGCACTGAAGCTTTCTTT	CASRDSTEAFF
TRBV12-3/TRBV12-4	TRBJ1-1	.	TRBD1	13	TGTGCCAGCACCTTCGACAGGGACACTGAAGTTTTCTTT	CASTFDRDTEVFF
TRBV6-2/TRBV6-3	TRBJ1-2	.	.	14	TGTGCCAACAGACCTTCGGGGCCTCACTATGGCTACACCTTC	CANRPSGPHYGYTF
TRBV4-3	TRBJ2-7	few	.	14	TGCGCCAGCAGATGGGGGGTCTCCTACAATGAGCAGTACTTC	CASRWGVSYNEQYF
TRBV28	TRBJ2-5	few	TRBD1	14	TGTGCCAGCAGTAGCAGGGGGCCGGGCAATGAGCAGTACTTC	CASSSRGPGNEQYF
TRBV4-1	TRBJ1-1	.	.	14	TGCGCCAGCAGCCAAGAGCCCAGGGCAGCTGAAGCTTTCTTT	CASSQEPRAAEAFF
TRBV7-2	TRBJ1-1	.	TRBD1	12	TGTGCCAGCAATCCGACAGGGGTTAATGCTTTCTTT	CASNPTGVNAFF
TRBV29-1	TRBJ1-1	few	.	11	TGCAGCACAGCAGGGAGCACTGAAGCTTTCTTT	CSTAGSTEAFF
TRBV24-1	TRBJ2-3	few	.	15	TGTGCCACCAGCTTCTCGGACAGATTCACAGATACGCAGTATTTT	CATSFSDRFTDTQYF
TRBV27	TRBJ2-5	many	.	13	TGTGCCAGCAGCCCGACTTATCAAGAGACCCAGTACTTC	CASSPTYQETQYF
TRBV13	TRBJ2-1	.	TRBD1	15	TGTGCCAGCAGCGCAGGGACAGACCCGTACAATGAGCAGTTCTTC	CASSAGTDPYNEQFF
TRBV5-1	TRBJ1-1	.	.	15	TGCGCCAGCAGCAGATGGACTGGGGGGAACACTGAAGCTTTTTTT	CASSRWTGGNTEAFF
TRBV5-4	TRBJ2-1	few	TRBD2	16	TGTGCCAGCAGCTTGCTCCTAGCGGGGGGGTACAATGAGCAGTTCTTC	CASSLLLAGGYNEQFF
TRBV2	TRBJ1-2	.	.	12	TGTGCCAGCCGAGTGACCCCCAGTGGCTACACCTTC	CASRVTPSGYTF
TRBV20-1	TRBJ1-6	.	.	13	TGCAGTGCTATAGGGACGGTCAATTCACCCCTCCACTTT	CSAIGTVNSPLHF
TRBV4-1	TRBJ1-2	.	TRBD1	18	TGCGCCAGCAGCCAAAGTCCCTTCCGGACAGGGGGCAACTATGGCTACACCTTC	CASSQSPFRTGGNYGYTF
TRBV20-1	TRBJ1-2	.	.	13	TGCAGTGCTAGAGATCACAGGACCGATGGCTACACCTTC	CSARDHRTDGYTF
TRBV30	TRBJ2-7	few	.	12	TGTGCCTGGAGTAGTCCGACCTACGAGCAGTACTTC	CAWSSPTYEQYF
TRBV7-9	TRBJ2-7	.	.	15	TGTGCCAGCAGCCCCAGTCGCGGGGACGGCTACGAGCAGTACTTC	CASSPSRGDGYEQYF
TRBV12-3/TRBV12-4	TRBJ2-3	few	.	13	TGTGCCAGCAACCACAGGGAGACAGATACGCAGTATTTT	CASNHRETDTQYF
TRBV20-1	TRBJ2-5	few	TRBD1	16	TGCAGTGCTAGTCCCGTTCGCGGGACAGGGGAAGAGACCCAGTACTTC	CSASPVRGTGEETQYF
TRBV7-8	TRBJ2-1	.	.	17	TGTGCCAGCAGCTTAGAGGGGGGTCAAAGTTATTACAATGAGCAGTTCTTC	CASSLEGGQSYYNEQFF
TRBV3-1	TRBJ1-2	.	.	13	TGTGCCAGCAGCGTTGACAGCTCCTATGGCTACACCTTC	CASSVDSSYGYTF
TRBV20-1	TRBJ2-5	.	.	12	TGCAGTGCTAGGGGTGTGGGGGAGACCCAGTACTTC	CSARGVGETQYF
TRBV6-2/TRBV6-3	TRBJ2-2	.	.	14	TGTGCCAGCCACAGGGAAGTCTGGACCGGGGAGCTGTTTTTT	CASHREVWTGELFF
TRBV30	TRBJ2-3	.	TRBD2	15	TGTGCCTGGACCGCCGGGACTAGCGACACAGATACGCAGTATTTT	CAWTAGTSDTDTQYF